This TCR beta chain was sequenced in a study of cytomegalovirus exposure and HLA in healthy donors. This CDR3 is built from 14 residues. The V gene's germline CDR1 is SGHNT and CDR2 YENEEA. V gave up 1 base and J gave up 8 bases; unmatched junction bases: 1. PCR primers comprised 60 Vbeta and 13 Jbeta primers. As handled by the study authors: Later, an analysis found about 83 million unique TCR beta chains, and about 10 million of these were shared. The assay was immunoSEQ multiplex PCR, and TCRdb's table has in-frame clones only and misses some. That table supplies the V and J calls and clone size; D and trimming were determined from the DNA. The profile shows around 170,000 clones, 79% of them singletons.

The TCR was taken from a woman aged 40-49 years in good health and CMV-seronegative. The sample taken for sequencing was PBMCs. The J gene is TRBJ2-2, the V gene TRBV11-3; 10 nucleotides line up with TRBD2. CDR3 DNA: TGTGCCAGCAGCTTAGCTAGCGGGAGAGGGGAGCTGTTTTTT. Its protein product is CASSLASGRGELFF.